This TCR beta chain stems from a study of T cells after posttransplantation cyclophosphamide. J gave up 0 bases and V 7 bases, and 2 bases lay outside the gene matches. The CDR3 has 14 residues. The germline V gene encodes CDR1 MNHNS and CDR2 SASEGT. Cyclophosphamide on days +3 and +4 followed busulfan-fludarabine conditioning and a marrow graft. This table comes from immunoSEQ multiplex PCR, and its TCRdb copy is limited to in-frame clones, with some not included. This table has under 50,000 clones, roughly 91% appearing once. This sequence joins TRBV6-1 and TRBJ2-2, with 7 bases matching TRBD2. The sequencing here drew on PBMCs, taken just over 60 days after allogeneic stem cell transplant with posttransplant cyclophosphamide. This TCR came from a male patient in his sixties or seventies who received an allogeneic stem cell transplant from a related donor and was CMV-positive. Part of the T cell pool may stem from the graft donor. This CDR3 reads CASKLASNTGELFF. CDR3 DNA: TGTGCCAGCAAACTAGCGTCGAACACCGGGGAGCTGTTTTTT.